Given below is one TCR beta chain in context. Germline V gives CDR1 SGHDT, CDR2 YYEEEE. This CDR3 comprises 12 residues. This entry is derived from a study of T cells expressing NK-cell markers. TCRdb reanalyzed the 5' RACE reads and collapses them to one entry per CDR3 protein, without DNA. The table for this sample gives 550,000 or so distinct CDR3 sequences. Sequencing was carried out using blood T cells: a sorted CD56 or NKG2C T cell subset, CD4+ or CD8+ T cells, or bulk PBMC T cells (not recorded which). The V gene is TRBV5-6, the J gene TRBJ2-3; there is no DNA to check the TCRdb D call of TRBD2. This TCR derives from a man between 18 and 29 years old in good health. The CDR3 region is CASSPRLGSQYF.